This T cell receptor (beta chain) was profiled in a study of T cell repertoires in cytomegalovirus infection. On the study more broadly: The authors used CMV epitopes that were HLA-C-restricted (recently identified) and HLA-B-restricted (well studied). Indications of both CMV infection and matching HLA type were provided by public TCR beta signatures.

Ten or more counts support this clonotype. The antigen is undetermined. TCRdb ran MiXCR on the reads and lists one entry per CDR3 protein. The data contain about 920,000 distinct CDR3 sequences, roughly 30% of them singletons. This CDR3 comprises 19 residues. The germline V gene encodes CDR1 SGHTA and CDR2 FQGNSA. The V and J ends lost 5 bases and 3 bases respectively, with 23 bases between them. This TCR was sampled from a human donor in good health (CMV status not recorded). Some clones in this sample may be carry-over from other donors' samples. The source was cultured CD8+ T cells from PBMCs, collected from culture after CMV antigen stimulation. The chain joins TRBV7-2 to TRBJ1-6; no firm D call. This chain's CDR3 is CASSPPTPHHAGYNSPLHF. The CDR3 DNA follows: TGTGCCAGCAGCCCGCCGACCCCCCACCACGCCGGCTATAATTCACCCCTCCACTTT.